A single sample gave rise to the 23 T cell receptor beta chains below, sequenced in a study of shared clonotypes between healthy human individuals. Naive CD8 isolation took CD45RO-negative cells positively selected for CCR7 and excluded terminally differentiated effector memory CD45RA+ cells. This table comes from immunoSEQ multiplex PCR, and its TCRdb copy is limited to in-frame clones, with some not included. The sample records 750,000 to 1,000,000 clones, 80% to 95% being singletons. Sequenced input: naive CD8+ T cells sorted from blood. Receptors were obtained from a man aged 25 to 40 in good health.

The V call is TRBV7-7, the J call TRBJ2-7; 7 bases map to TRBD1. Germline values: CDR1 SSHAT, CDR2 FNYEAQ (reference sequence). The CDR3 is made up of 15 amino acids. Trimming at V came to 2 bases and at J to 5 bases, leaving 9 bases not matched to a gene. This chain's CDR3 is CASSLTRGPANEQYF. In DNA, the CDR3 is TGTGCCAGCAGCTTAACGAGGGGGCCGGCAAACGAGCAGTACTTC. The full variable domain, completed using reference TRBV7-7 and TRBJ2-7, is GAGVSQSPRYKVTKRGQDVTLRCDPISSHATLYWYQQALGQGPEFLTYFNYEAQPDKSGLPSDRFSAERPEGSISTLTIQRTEQRDSAMYRCASSLTRGPANEQYFGPGTRLTVT.

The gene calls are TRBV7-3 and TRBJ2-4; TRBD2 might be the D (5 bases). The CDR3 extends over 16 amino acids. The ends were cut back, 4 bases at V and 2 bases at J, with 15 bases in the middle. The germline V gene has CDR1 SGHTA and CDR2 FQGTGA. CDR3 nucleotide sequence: TGTGCCAGCAGCTCCACTAGGTCCGGAACCAAAAACATTCAGTACTTC. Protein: CASSSTRSGTKNIQYF.

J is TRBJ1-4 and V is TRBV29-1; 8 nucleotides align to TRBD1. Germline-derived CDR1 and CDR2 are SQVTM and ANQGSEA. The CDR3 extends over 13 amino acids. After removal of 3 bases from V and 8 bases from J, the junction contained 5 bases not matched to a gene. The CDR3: CSVEAGQGEKLFF. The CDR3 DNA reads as TGCAGCGTTGAGGCCGGACAGGGAGAAAAACTGTTTTTT. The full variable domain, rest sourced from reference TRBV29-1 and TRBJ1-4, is SAVISQKPSRDICQRGTSLTIQCQVDSQVTMMFWYRQQPGQSLTLIATANQGSEATYESGFVIDKFPISRPNLTFSTLTVSNMSPEDSSIYLCSVEAGQGEKLFFGSGTQLSVL.

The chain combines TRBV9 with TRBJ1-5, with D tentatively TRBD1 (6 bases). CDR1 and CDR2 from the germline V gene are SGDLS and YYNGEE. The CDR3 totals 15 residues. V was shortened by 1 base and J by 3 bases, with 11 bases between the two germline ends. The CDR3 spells CASSVNWGLNQPQHF. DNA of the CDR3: TGTGCCAGCAGCGTAAACTGGGGGCTCAATCAGCCCCAGCATTTT.

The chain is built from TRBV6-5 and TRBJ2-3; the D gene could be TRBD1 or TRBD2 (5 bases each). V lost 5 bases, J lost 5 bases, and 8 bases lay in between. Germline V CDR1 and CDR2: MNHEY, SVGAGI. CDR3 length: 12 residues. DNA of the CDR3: TGTGCCAGCAGTATTGGGGGAGATACGCAGTATTTT. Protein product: CASSIGGDTQYF.

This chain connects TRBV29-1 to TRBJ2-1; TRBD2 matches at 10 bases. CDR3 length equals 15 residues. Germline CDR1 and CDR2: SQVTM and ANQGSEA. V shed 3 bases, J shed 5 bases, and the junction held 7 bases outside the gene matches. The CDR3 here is CSVEAWTSGDNEQFF. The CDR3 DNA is TGCAGCGTTGAGGCGTGGACTAGCGGTGACAATGAGCAGTTCTTC.

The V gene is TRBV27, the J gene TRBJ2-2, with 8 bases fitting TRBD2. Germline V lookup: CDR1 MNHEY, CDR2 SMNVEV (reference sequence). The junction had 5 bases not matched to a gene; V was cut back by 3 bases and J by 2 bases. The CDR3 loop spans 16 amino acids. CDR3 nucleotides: TGTGCCAGCAGTTTCCAAGGACTAGCAAACACCGGGGAGCTGTTTTTT. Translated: CASSFQGLANTGELFF.

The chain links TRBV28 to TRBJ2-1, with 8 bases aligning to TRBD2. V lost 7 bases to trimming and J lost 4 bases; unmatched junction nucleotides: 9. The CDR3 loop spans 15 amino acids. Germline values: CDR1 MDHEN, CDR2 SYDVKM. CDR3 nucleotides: TGTGCCAGCAAAGTCTTCGAGCGGGAGTACAATGAGCAGTTCTTC. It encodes CASKVFEREYNEQFF. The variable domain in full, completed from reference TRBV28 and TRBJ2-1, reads DVKVTQSSRYLVKRTGEKVFLECVQDMDHENMFWYRQDPGLGLRLIYFSYDVKMKEKGDIPEGYSVSREKKERFSLILESASTNQTSMYLCASKVFEREYNEQFFGPGTRLTVL.

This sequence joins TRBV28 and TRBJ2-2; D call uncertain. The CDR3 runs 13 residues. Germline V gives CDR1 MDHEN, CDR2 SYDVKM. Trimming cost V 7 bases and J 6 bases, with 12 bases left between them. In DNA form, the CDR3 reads TGTGCCAGCATGGATATGCGGTCCGGGGAGCTGTTTTTT. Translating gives CASMDMRSGELFF.

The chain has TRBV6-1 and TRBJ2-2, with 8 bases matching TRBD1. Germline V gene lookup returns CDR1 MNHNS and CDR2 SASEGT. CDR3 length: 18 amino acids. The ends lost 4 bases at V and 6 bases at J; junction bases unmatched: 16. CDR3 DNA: TGTGCCAGCAGTGTTCAGTGGGCGGACAGGGAGGTTTCCGGGGAGCTGTTTTTT. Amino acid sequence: CASSVQWADREVSGELFF.

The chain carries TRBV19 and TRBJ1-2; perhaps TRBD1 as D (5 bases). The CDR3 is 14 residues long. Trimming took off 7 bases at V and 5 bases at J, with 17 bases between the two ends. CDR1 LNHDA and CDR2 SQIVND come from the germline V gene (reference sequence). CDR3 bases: TGTGCCAGTACTCTCCAGGGAAATATTTATGGCTACACCTTC. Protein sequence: CASTLQGNIYGYTF.

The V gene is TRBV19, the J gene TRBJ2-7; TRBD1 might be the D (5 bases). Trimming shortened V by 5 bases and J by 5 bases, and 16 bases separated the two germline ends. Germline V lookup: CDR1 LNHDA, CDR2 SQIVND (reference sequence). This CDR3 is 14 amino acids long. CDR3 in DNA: TGTGCCAGTAGTTTAACCGGACAAATGCACGAGCAGTACTTC. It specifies CASSLTGQMHEQYF.

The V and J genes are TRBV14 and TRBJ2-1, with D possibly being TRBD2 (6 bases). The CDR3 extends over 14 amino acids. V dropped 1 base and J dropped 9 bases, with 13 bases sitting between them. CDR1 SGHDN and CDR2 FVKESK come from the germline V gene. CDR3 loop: CASSQVGFGGEQFF. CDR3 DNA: TGTGCCAGCAGCCAAGTTGGGTTCGGGGGTGAGCAGTTCTTC.

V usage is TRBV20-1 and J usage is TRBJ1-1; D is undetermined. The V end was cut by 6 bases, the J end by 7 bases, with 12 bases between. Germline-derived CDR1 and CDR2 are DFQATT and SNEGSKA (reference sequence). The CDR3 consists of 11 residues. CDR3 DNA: TGCAGTGCCCACTATGGGATTGAAGCTTTCTTT. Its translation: CSAHYGIEAFF.

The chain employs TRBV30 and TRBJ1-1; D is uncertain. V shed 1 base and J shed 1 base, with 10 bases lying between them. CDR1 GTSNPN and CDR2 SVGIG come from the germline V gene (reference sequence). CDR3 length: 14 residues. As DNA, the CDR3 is TGTGCCTGGAGTGCTAGCTACAGGAACACTGAAGCTTTCTTT. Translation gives CAWSASYRNTEAFF.

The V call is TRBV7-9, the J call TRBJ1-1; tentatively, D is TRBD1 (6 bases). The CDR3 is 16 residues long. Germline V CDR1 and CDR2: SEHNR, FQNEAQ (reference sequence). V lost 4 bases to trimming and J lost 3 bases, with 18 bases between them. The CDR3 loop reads CASSSLGAGRHTEAFF. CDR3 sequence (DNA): TGTGCCAGCAGCTCCTTGGGGGCAGGTAGGCACACTGAAGCTTTCTTT. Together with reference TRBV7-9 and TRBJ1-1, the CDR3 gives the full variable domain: DTGVSQNPRHKITKRGQNVTFRCDPISEHNRLYWYRQTLGQGPEFLTYFQNEAQLEKSRLLSDRFSAERPKGSFSTLEIQRTEQGDSAMYLCASSSLGAGRHTEAFFGQGTRLTVV.

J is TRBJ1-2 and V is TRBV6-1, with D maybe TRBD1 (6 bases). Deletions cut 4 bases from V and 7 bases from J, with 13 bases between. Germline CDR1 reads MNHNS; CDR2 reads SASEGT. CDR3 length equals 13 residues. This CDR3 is CASSALGGGGYTF. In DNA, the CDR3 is TGTGCCAGCAGTGCCTTGGGGGGCGGTGGCTACACCTTC.

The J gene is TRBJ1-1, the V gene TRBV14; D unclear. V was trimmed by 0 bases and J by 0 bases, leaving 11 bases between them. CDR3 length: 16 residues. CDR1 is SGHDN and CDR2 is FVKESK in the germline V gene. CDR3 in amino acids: CASSQDAAGMNTEAFF. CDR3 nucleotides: TGTGCCAGCAGCCAAGATGCGGCAGGTATGAACACTGAAGCTTTCTTT.

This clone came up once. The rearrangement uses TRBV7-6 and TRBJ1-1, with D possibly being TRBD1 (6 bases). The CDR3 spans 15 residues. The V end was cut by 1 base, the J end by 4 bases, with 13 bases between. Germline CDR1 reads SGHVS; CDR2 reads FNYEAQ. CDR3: CASSLDLGGITEAFF. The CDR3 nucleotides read TGTGCCAGCAGCTTAGATTTAGGGGGGATCACTGAAGCTTTCTTT.

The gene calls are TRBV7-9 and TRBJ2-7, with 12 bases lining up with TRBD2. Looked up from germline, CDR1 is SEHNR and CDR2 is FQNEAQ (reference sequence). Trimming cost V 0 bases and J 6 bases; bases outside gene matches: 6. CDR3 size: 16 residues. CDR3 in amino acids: CASSLAASGRAGEQYF. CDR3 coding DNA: TGTGCCAGCAGCTTAGCGGCTAGCGGGAGGGCGGGCGAGCAGTACTTC.

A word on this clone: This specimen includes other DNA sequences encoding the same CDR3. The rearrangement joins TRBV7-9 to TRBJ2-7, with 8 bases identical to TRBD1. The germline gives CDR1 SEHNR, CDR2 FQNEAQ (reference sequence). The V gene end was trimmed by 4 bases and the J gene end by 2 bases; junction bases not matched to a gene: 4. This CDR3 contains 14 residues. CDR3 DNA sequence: TGTGCCAGCAGCTCCGGACAGGGCGCCTACGAGCAGTACTTC. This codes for CASSSGQGAYEQYF.

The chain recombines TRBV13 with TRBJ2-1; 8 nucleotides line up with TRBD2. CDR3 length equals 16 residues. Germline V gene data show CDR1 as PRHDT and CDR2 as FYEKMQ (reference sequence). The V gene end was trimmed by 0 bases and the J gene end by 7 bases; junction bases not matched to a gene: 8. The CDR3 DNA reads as TGTGCCAGCAGCTTAGGCCTTGGCGGGAGGAGTAATGAGCAGTTCTTC. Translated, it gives CASSLGLGGRSNEQFF.

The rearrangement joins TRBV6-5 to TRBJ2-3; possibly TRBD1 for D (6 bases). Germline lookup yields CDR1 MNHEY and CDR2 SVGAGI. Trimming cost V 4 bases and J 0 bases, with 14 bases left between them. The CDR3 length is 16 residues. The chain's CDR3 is CASSSVAGESTDTQYF. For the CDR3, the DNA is TGTGCCAGCAGTTCTGTGGCAGGGGAAAGCACAGATACGCAGTATTTT.